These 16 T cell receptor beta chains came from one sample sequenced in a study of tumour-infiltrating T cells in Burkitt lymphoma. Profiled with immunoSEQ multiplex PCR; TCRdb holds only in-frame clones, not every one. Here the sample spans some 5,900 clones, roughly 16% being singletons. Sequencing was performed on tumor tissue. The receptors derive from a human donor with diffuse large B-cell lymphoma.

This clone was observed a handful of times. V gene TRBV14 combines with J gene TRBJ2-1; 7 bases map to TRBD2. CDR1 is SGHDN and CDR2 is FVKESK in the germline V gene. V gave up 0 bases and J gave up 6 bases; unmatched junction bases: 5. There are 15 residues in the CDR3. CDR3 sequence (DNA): TGTGCCAGCAGCCAAGATATGGTAGCGGGCAATGAGCAGTTCTTC. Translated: CASSQDMVAGNEQFF.

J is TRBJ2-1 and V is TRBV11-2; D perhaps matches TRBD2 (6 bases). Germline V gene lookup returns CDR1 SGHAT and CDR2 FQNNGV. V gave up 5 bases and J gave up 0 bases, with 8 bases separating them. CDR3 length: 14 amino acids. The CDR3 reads CASSLSGSYNEQFF. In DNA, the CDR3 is TGTGCCAGCAGCCTTAGCGGCTCCTACAATGAGCAGTTCTTC.

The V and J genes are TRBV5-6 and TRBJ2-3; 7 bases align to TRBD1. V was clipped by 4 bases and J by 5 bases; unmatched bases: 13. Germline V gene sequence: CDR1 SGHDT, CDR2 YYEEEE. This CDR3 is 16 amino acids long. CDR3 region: CASSAILQGSKDTQYF. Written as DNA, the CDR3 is TGTGCCAGCAGCGCTATCCTACAGGGGAGTAAAGATACGCAGTATTTT. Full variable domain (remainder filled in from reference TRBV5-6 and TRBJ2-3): DAGVTQSPTHLIKTRGQQVTLRCSPKSGHDTVSWYQQALGQGPQFIFQYYEEEERQRGNFPDRFSGHQFPNYSSELNVNALLLGDSALYLCASSAILQGSKDTQYFGPGTRLTVL.

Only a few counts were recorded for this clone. The CDR3 nucleotides are TGTGCCAGCAGTTTCCAGGGGGCGCGAGGAGAGACCCAGTACTTC. Translation gives CASSFQGARGETQYF. V and J are TRBV7-7 and TRBJ2-5; 8 positions agree with TRBD1. There are 15 residues in the CDR3. The germline gives CDR1 SSHAT, CDR2 FNYEAQ (reference sequence). V lost 6 bases and J lost 4; bases outside the gene matches: 10.

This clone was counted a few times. CDR3 amino acids: CASTVWDSSYNEQFF. In DNA, the CDR3 is TGCGCCAGCACGGTCTGGGATAGCTCCTACAATGAGCAGTTCTTC. The chain joins TRBV5-1 to TRBJ2-1, with D hard to call. The CDR3 is 15 amino acids. Trimming removed 6 bases from V and 0 bases from J, with 13 bases in between. In germline, CDR1 is SGHRS, CDR2 YFSETQ. Combining the CDR3 with reference TRBV5-1 and TRBJ2-1 gives the whole variable domain KAGVTQTPRYLIKTRGQQVTLSCSPISGHRSVSWYQQTPGQGLQFLFEYFSETQRNKGNFPGRFSGRQFSNSRSEMNVSTLELGDSALYLCASTVWDSSYNEQFFGPGTRLTVL.

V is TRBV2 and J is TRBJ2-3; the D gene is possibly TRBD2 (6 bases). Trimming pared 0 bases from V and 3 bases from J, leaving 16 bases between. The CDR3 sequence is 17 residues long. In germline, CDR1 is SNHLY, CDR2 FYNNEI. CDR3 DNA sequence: TGTGCCAGCAGTGAAGCGCGACGGGAGACATCAACAGATACGCAGTATTTT. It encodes CASSEARRETSTDTQYF. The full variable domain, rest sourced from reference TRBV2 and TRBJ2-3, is EPEVTQTPSHQVTQMGQEVILRCVPISNHLYFYWYRQILGQKVEFLVSFYNNEISEKSEIFDDQFSVERPDGSNFTLKIRSTKLEDSAMYFCASSEARRETSTDTQYFGPGTRLTVL.

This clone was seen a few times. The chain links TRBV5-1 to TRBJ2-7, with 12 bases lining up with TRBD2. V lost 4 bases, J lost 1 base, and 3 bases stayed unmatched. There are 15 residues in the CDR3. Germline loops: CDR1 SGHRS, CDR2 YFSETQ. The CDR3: CASSPGLAGSYEQYF. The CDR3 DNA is TGCGCCAGCAGCCCGGGACTAGCGGGTTCCTACGAGCAGTACTTC.

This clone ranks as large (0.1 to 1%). The CDR3 DNA reads TGCAGCGTTGGGGGGGATGGGGCCAACGTCCTGACTTTC. Encoded protein: CSVGGDGANVLTF. The chain links TRBV29-1 to TRBJ2-6, with D tentatively TRBD2 (6 bases). V was trimmed by 4 bases and J by 3 bases, leaving 7 bases between them. The CDR3 consists of 13 residues. Per germline, CDR1 SQVTM and CDR2 ANQGSEA.

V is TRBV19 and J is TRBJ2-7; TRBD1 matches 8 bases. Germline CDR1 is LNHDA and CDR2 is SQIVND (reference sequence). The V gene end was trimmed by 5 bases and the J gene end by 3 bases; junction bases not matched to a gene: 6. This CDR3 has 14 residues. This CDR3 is CASSPGQAIYEQYF. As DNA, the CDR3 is TGTGCCAGTAGTCCGGGACAGGCCATCTACGAGCAGTACTTC.

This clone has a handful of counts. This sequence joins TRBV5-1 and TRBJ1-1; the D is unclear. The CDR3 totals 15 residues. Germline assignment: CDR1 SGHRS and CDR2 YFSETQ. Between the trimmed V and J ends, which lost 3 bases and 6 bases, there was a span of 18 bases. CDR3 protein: CASSSVLDFGAEAFF. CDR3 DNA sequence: TGCGCCAGCAGCTCCGTCCTGGACTTCGGCGCTGAAGCTTTCTTT. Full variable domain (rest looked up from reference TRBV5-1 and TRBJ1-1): KAGVTQTPRYLIKTRGQQVTLSCSPISGHRSVSWYQQTPGQGLQFLFEYFSETQRNKGNFPGRFSGRQFSNSRSEMNVSTLELGDSALYLCASSSVLDFGAEAFFGQGTRLTVV.

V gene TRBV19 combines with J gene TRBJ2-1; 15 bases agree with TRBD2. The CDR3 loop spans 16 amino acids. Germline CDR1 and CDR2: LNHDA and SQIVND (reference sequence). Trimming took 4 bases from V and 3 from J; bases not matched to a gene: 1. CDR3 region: CASSRTSGRGYNEQFF. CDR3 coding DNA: TGTGCCAGTAGTAGGACTAGCGGGAGGGGCTACAATGAGCAGTTCTTC.

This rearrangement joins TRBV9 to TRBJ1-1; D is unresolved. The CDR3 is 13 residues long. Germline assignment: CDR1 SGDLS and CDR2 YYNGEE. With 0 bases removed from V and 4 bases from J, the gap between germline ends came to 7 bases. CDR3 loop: CASSVGLVTEAFF. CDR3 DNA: TGTGCCAGCAGCGTAGGCCTAGTCACTGAAGCTTTCTTT.

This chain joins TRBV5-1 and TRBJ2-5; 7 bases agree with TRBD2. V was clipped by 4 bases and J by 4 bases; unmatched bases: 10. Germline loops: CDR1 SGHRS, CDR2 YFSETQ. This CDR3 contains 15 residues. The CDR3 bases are TGCGCCAGCAGCACCCCGTGGGAGGGAGCAGAGACCCAGTACTTC. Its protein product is CASSTPWEGAETQYF.

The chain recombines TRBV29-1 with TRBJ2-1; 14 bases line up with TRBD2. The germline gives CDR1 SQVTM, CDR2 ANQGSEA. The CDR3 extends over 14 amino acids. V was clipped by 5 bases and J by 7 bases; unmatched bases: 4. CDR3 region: CSVLGLAGVNEQFF. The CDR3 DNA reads TGCAGCGTTTTGGGACTAGCGGGAGTTAATGAGCAGTTCTTC.

The CDR3 nucleotides are TGTGCCAGCAGCTTAGTTCAGGGTGGGTATGAGCAGTTCTTC. Protein sequence: CASSLVQGGYEQFF. The chain has TRBV7-2 and TRBJ2-1; possibly TRBD1 for D (5 bases). Trimming stripped 1 base from V and 8 bases from J, with 12 bases between. The germline gives CDR1 SGHTA, CDR2 FQGNSA. The CDR3 has 14 residues. Variable domain in full (rest from reference TRBV7-2 and TRBJ2-1): GAGVSQSPSNKVTEKGKDVELRCDPISGHTALYWYRQSLGQGLEFLIYFQGNSAPDKSGLPSDRFSAERTGGSVSTLTIQRTQQEDSAVYLCASSLVQGGYEQFFGPGTRLTVL.

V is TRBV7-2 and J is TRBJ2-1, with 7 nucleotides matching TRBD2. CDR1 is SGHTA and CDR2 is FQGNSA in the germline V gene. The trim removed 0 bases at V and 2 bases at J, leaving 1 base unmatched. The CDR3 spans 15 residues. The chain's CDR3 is CASSLASGTYNEQFF. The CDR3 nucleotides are TGTGCCAGCAGCTTAGCCAGCGGGACCTACAATGAGCAGTTCTTC. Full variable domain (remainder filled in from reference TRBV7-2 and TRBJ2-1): GAGVSQSPSNKVTEKGKDVELRCDPISGHTALYWYRQSLGQGLEFLIYFQGNSAPDKSGLPSDRFSAERTGGSVSTLTIQRTQQEDSAVYLCASSLASGTYNEQFFGPGTRLTVL.